Below, 9 T cell receptor beta chains from the same sample are listed, as sequenced in a study of cytomegalovirus exposure and HLA in healthy donors. The PCR had 60 Vbeta and 13 Jbeta primers. Some clones are missing from TCRdb's copy, which holds only in-frame ones; the method was immunoSEQ multiplex PCR. The sample records roughly 170,000 clones, about four fifths being singletons. The specimen sequenced was PBMCs. These receptors came from a girl between 5 and 17 years old in good health and CMV-seropositive.

The chain joins TRBV13 to TRBJ1-5; D is unclear. V was cut by 0 bases and J by 0 bases, with 9 bases left in between. Germline CDR1 PRHDT, CDR2 FYEKMQ (reference sequence). The CDR3 is 16 amino acids. In nucleotides, the CDR3 is TGTGCCAGCAGCTTAGGGCCACCCTATAGCAATCAGCCCCAGCATTTT. This codes for CASSLGPPYSNQPQHF.

V and J are TRBV4-1 and TRBJ1-2, with D unclear. In germline, CDR1 is MGHRA, CDR2 YSYEKL. The CDR3 covers 15 residues. Trimming cost V 5 bases and J 4 bases, with 17 bases left between them. Here the CDR3 reads CASSSGNLGVYGYTF. The DNA of the CDR3 is TGCGCCAGCAGCTCTGGAAATTTAGGAGTCTATGGCTACACCTTC.

The chain is built from TRBV11-2 and TRBJ2-5, with TRBD2 matching over 13 bases. Looked up from germline, CDR1 is SGHAT and CDR2 is FQNNGV. V was pared by 5 bases and J by 5 bases, with 11 bases of the junction left unmatched. The CDR3 length is 17 residues. CDR3 nucleotide sequence: TGTGCCAGCAGCGCCCGGACTAGCGGGGGCCGAAGGGAGACCCAGTACTTC. This sequence encodes CASSARTSGGRRETQYF.

This chain joins TRBV5-6 and TRBJ2-7; unclear D gene. Germline V CDR1 and CDR2: SGHDT, YYEEEE. There are 12 residues in the CDR3. The ends were cut back, 3 bases at V and 3 bases at J, with 7 bases in the middle. CDR3 sequence: CASSSGNYEQYF. The CDR3 nucleotides read TGTGCCAGCAGCTCCGGTAACTACGAGCAGTACTTC.

This chain connects TRBV30 to TRBJ2-7, with a possible D match to TRBD2 (6 bases). V gave up 4 bases and J gave up 0 bases, with 19 bases separating them. The germline V gene encodes CDR1 GTSNPN and CDR2 SVGIG (reference sequence). CDR3 length: 16 residues. CDR3 amino acids: CAWNDGGRSHSYEQYF. Here the CDR3 DNA reads TGTGCCTGGAATGATGGAGGGCGATCCCACTCCTACGAGCAGTACTTC.

The chain joins TRBV7-9 to TRBJ2-2; TRBD1 matches at 7 bases. The CDR3 contains 14 residues. With V trimmed by 3 bases and J by 7 bases, 5 bases remained unmatched. CDR1 and CDR2 from the germline V gene are SEHNR and FQNEAQ (reference sequence). CDR3 sequence: CASSLGTANGELFF. CDR3 DNA: TGTGCCAGCAGCTTGGGGACAGCTAACGGGGAGCTGTTTTTT.

J is TRBJ1-2 and V is TRBV19, with 10 bases aligning to TRBD1. V lost 4 bases and J lost 4; bases outside the gene matches: 6. The CDR3 is 15 amino acids. Germline CDR1 LNHDA, CDR2 SQIVND (reference sequence). This CDR3 is CASSTLTGGGYGYTF. In DNA form, the CDR3 reads TGTGCCAGTAGTACTCTGACAGGGGGCGGCTATGGCTACACCTTC.

The CDR3 here is CASSQEFSGNTIYF. As DNA, the CDR3 is TGTGCCAGCAGCCAGGAGTTCTCTGGAAACACCATATATTTT. This sequence joins TRBV14 and TRBJ1-3; D not certain. Trimming stripped 3 bases from V and 0 bases from J, with 6 bases between. This CDR3 contains 14 residues. From germline, CDR1 is SGHDN and CDR2 FVKESK.

V and J are TRBV10-1 and TRBJ1-1; 8 positions match TRBD1. CDR3 length: 14 residues. J was trimmed by 1 base and V by 2 bases; bases with no gene match: 0. Germline CDR1 WNHNN, CDR2 SYGVQD (reference sequence). CDR3 nucleotides: TGCGCCAGCAGTGAGGGACAGGGGAACACTGAAGCTTTCTTT. Translated: CASSEGQGNTEAFF.